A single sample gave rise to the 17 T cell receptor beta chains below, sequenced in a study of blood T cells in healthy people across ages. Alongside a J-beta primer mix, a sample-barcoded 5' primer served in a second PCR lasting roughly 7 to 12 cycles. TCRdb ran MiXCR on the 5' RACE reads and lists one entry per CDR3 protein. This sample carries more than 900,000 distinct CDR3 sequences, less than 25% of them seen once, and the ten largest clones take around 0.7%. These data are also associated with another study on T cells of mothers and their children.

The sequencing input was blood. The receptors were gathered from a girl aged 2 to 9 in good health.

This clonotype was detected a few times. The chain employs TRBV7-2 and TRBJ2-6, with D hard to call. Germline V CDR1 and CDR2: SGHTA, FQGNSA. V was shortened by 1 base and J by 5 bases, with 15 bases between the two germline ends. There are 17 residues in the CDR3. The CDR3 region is CASSLVPRAEWANVLTF. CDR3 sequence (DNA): TGTGCCAGCAGCTTAGTCCCCCGGGCGGAATGGGCCAACGTCCTGACTTTC.

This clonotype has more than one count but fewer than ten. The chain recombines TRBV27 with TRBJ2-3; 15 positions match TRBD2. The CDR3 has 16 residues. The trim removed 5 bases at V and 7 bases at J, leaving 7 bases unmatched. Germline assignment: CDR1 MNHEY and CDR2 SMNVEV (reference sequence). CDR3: CASSRTSGRAVNTQYF. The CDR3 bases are TGTGCCAGCAGTAGGACTAGCGGGAGGGCCGTAAATACGCAGTATTTT.

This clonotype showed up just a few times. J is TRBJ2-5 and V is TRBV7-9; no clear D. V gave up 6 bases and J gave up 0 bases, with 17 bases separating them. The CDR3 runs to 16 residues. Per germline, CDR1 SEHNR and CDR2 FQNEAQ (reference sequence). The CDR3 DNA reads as TGTGCCAGCAGTCAAAGCTCGGAGCGCAACCAAGAGACCCAGTACTTC. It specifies CASSQSSERNQETQYF. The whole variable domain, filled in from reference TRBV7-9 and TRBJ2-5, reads DTGVSQNPRHKITKRGQNVTFRCDPISEHNRLYWYRQTLGQGPEFLTYFQNEAQLEKSRLLSDRFSAERPKGSFSTLEIQRTEQGDSAMYLCASSQSSERNQETQYFGPGTRLLVL.

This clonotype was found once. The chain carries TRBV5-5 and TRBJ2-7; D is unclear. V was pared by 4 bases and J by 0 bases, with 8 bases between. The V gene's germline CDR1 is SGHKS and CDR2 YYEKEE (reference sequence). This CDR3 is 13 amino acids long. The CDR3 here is CASSPIRSYEQYF. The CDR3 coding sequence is TGTGCCAGCAGCCCGATTCGCTCCTACGAGCAGTACTTC. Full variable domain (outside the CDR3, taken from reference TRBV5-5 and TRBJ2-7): DAGVTQSPTHLIKTRGQQVTLRCSPISGHKSVSWYQQVLGQGPQFIFQYYEKEERGRGNFPDRFSARQFPNYSSELNVNALLLGDSALYLCASSPIRSYEQYFGPGTRLTVT.

The CDR3 DNA is TGTGCCAGCAGCCGCTTTTCGACAGGGTTTAGTGGGGCCAACGTCCTGACTTTC. Amino acid sequence: CASSRFSTGFSGANVLTF. J is TRBJ2-6 and V is TRBV5-8; the match to TRBD1 covers 7 bases. After removal of 4 bases from V and 3 bases from J, the junction contained 13 bases not matched to a gene. The CDR3 is made up of 18 amino acids. Per the germline V gene, CDR1 is SGHTS and CDR2 is YDEGEE. The whole variable domain, filled in from reference TRBV5-8 and TRBJ2-6, reads EAGVTQSPTHLIKTRGQQATLRCSPISGHTSVYWYQQALGLGLQFLLWYDEGEERNRGNFPPRFSGRQFPNYSSELNVNALELEDSALYLCASSRFSTGFSGANVLTFGAGSRLTVL.

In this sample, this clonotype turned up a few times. CDR3 in amino acids: CASSRGRVFADTQYF. The CDR3 region has the DNA TGCGCCAGCAGCCGGGGGAGGGTTTTCGCAGATACGCAGTATTTT. The chain joins TRBV5-1 to TRBJ2-3, with TRBD2 identical over 7 bases. The CDR3 spans 15 residues. Germline CDR1 is SGHRS and CDR2 is YFSETQ. V shed 4 bases, J shed 4 bases, and the junction held 9 bases outside the gene matches.

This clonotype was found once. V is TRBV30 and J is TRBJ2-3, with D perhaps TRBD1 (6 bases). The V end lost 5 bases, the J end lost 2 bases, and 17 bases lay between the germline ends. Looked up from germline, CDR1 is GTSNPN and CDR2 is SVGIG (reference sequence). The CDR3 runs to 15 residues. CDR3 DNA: TGTGCCTGGGGGGGCCTCCCTGGCCACACAGATACGCAGTATTTT. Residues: CAWGGLPGHTDTQYF.

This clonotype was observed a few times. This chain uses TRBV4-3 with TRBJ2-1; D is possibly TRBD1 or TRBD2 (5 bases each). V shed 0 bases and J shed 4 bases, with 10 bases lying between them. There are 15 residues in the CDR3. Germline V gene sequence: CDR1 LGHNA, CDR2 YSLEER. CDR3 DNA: TGCGCCAGCAGCCAAGATGTGGGACCGTACAATGAGCAGTTCTTC. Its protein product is CASSQDVGPYNEQFF.

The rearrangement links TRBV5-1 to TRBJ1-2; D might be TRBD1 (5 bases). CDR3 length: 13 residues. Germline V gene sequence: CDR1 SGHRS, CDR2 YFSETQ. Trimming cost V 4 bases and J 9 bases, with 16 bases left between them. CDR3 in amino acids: CASSNLGEGRYTF. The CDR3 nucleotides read TGCGCCAGCAGCAACCTAGGGGAGGGCCGCTACACCTTC.

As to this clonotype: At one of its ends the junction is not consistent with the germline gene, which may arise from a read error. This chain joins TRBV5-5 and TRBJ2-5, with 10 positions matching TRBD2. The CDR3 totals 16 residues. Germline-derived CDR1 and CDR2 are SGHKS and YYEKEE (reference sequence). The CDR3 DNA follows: TGCGCCAGCAGCGGGAGGGGGCCGGACACCATGGAGACCCAGTACTTC. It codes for CASSGRGPDTMETQYF.

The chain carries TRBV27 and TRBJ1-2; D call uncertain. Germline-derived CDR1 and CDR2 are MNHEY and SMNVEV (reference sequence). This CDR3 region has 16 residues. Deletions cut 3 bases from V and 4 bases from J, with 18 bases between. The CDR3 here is CASSFSSPPGFYGYTF. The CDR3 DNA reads TGTGCCAGCAGTTTCTCTTCCCCCCCGGGTTTCTATGGCTACACCTTC.

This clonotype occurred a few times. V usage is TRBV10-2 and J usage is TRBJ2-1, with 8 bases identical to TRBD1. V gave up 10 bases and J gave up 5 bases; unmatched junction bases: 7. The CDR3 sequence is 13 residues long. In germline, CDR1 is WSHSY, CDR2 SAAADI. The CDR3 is CATKGQAHNEQFF. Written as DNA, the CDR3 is TGCGCCACCAAGGGACAGGCCCACAATGAGCAGTTCTTC.

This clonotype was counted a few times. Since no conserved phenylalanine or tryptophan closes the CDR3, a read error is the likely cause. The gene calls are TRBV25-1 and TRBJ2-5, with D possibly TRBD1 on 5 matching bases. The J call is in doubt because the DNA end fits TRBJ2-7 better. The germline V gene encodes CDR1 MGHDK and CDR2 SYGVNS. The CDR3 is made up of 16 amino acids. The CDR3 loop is CASSGRTRTSSYEQYL. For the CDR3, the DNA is TGTGCCAGCAGTGGGCGGACAAGGACAAGCTCCTACGAGCAGTACCTC.

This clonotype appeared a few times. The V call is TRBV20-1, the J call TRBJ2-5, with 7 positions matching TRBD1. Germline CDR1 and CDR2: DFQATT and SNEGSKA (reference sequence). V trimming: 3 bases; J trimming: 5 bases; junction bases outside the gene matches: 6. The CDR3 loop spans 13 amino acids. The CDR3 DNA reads TGCAGTGCTAGTGAAGGGGGCCGGGAGACCCAGTACTTC. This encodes CSASEGGRETQYF.

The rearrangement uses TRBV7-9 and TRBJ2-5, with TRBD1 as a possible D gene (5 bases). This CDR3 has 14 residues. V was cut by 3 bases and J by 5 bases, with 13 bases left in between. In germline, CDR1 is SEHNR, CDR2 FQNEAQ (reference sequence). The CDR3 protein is CASSFISPGETQYF. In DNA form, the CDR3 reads TGTGCCAGCAGCTTTATAAGCCCAGGGGAGACCCAGTACTTC.

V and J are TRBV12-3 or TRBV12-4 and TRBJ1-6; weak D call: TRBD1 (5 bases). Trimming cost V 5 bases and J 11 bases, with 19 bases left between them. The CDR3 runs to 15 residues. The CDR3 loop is CASSRALGGRAPLHF. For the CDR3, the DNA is TGTGCCAGCAGTCGAGCCCTGGGGGGTCGGGCACCCCTCCACTTT.

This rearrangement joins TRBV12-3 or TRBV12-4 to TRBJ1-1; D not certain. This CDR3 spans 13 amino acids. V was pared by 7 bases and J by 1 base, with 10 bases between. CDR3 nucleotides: TGTGCCAGCACCACCGGATGGAACACTGAAGCTTTCTTT. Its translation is CASTTGWNTEAFF.